These T cell receptor beta chains were read from a single sample in a study of beta chain features in type 1 diabetes. The assay was immunoSEQ multiplex PCR, and TCRdb's table has in-frame clones only and misses some. In the table there are about 700,000 clones, around 15% of which are singletons. The sample was naive CD4+ T cells from blood. These receptor sequences come from a man younger than 35 with type 1 diabetes. The CDR3 runs from the conserved cysteine through the conserved F or W. Each record gives: D gene, V gene, CDR3 length, J gene, clone size, CDR3 DNA, CDR3 protein. A D gene is named only where the DNA matches it firmly. Size is omitted from some rows. Given values are once, few, many or a class for expanded clones.

d_gene: NA; v_gene: TRBV5-6; len: 13; j_gene: TRBJ2-7; abundance: NA; CDR3nt: TGTGCCAGCAGCTTACAGGAGGCCTACGAGCAGTACTTC; CDR3aa: CASSLQEAYEQYF
d_gene: TRBD1; v_gene: TRBV15; len: 16; j_gene: TRBJ2-3; abundance: few; CDR3nt: TGTGCCACCAGCCAACCGGGACAGGGGGCAACAGATACGCAGTATTTT; CDR3aa: CATSQPGQGATDTQYF
d_gene: NA; v_gene: TRBV30; len: 14; j_gene: TRBJ2-1; abundance: NA; CDR3nt: TGTGCCTGGAGGGAGGGAGGAGGCTGGAATGAGCAGTTCTTC; CDR3aa: CAWREGGGWNEQFF
d_gene: NA; v_gene: TRBV20-1; len: 11; j_gene: TRBJ1-2; abundance: few; CDR3nt: TGCAGTGAAGGCTCCCTGGGAGGCTACACCTTC; CDR3aa: CSEGSLGGYTF
d_gene: NA; v_gene: TRBV7-9; len: 11; j_gene: TRBJ1-2; abundance: NA; CDR3nt: TGTGCCAGCAGCCCGGGGGATGGCTACACCTTC; CDR3aa: CASSPGDGYTF
d_gene: TRBD2; v_gene: TRBV9; len: 20; j_gene: TRBJ2-1; abundance: few; CDR3nt: TGTGCCAGCAGCGTAGCCGCGACTAGCGGGGGGGCCCGCTCCTACAATGAGCAGTTCTTC; CDR3aa: CASSVAATSGGARSYNEQFF
d_gene: NA; v_gene: TRBV19; len: 14; j_gene: TRBJ2-5; abundance: few; CDR3nt: TGTGCCAGTAGGACAACTATCGGGCAAGAGACCCAGTACTTC; CDR3aa: CASRTTIGQETQYF
d_gene: NA; v_gene: TRBV9; len: 15; j_gene: TRBJ1-4; abundance: NA; CDR3nt: TGTGCCAGCAGCGGTGGGGTCATGGTTGGAGAAAAACTGTTTTTT; CDR3aa: CASSGGVMVGEKLFF
d_gene: NA; v_gene: TRBV18; len: 15; j_gene: TRBJ1-1; abundance: few; CDR3nt: TGTGCCAGCTCACCCGTATCATTAAGGGACACTGAAGCTTTCTTT; CDR3aa: CASSPVSLRDTEAFF
d_gene: NA; v_gene: TRBV30; len: 11; j_gene: TRBJ2-1; abundance: few; CDR3nt: TGTGCCTGGAGAGTGACACCTGAGCAGTTCTTC; CDR3aa: CAWRVTPEQFF
d_gene: NA; v_gene: TRBV4-2; len: 14; j_gene: TRBJ1-6; abundance: NA; CDR3nt: TGTGCCAGCAGCCTGGGGGCAAACAGTTCACCCCTCCACTTT; CDR3aa: CASSLGANSSPLHF
d_gene: NA; v_gene: TRBV6-6; len: 14; j_gene: TRBJ2-5; abundance: NA; CDR3nt: TGTGCCAGCAGCCCGACTCTTGAGAGAGAGACCCAGTACTTC; CDR3aa: CASSPTLERETQYF
d_gene: NA; v_gene: TRBV15; len: 14; j_gene: TRBJ2-7; abundance: NA; CDR3nt: TGTGCCACCAGCAACGTAGCGGCGAACTACGAGCAGTACTTC; CDR3aa: CATSNVAANYEQYF
d_gene: NA; v_gene: TRBV5-1; len: 13; j_gene: TRBJ2-5; abundance: NA; CDR3nt: TGCGCCAGCAGCCTACCTAGCGAAGAGACCCAGTACTTC; CDR3aa: CASSLPSEETQYF
d_gene: TRBD1; v_gene: TRBV2; len: 15; j_gene: TRBJ1-5; abundance: NA; CDR3nt: TGTGCCAGCAGTTATGACAGGGCTTCCAATCAGCCCCAGCATTTT; CDR3aa: CASSYDRASNQPQHF
d_gene: TRBD1; v_gene: TRBV5-6; len: 15; j_gene: TRBJ2-5; abundance: NA; CDR3nt: TGTGCCAGCAGCTATATAGGGGGCTACGATGGGACCCAGTACTTC; CDR3aa: CASSYIGGYDGTQYF
d_gene: NA; v_gene: TRBV6-1; len: 13; j_gene: TRBJ1-1; abundance: few; CDR3nt: TGTGCCAGCAGTGCAGAGGACGGCACTGAAGCTTTCTTT; CDR3aa: CASSAEDGTEAFF
d_gene: NA; v_gene: TRBV7-9; len: 15; j_gene: TRBJ1-2; abundance: NA; CDR3nt: TGTGCCAGCAGCCCCGATGGCCAGGGGTTCTATGGCTACACCTTC; CDR3aa: CASSPDGQGFYGYTF
d_gene: NA; v_gene: TRBV7-9; len: 17; j_gene: TRBJ1-4; abundance: NA; CDR3nt: TGTGCCAGCACCCTCGACGGGGGAGACGACGGCTATGAAAAACTGTTTTTT; CDR3aa: CASTLDGGDDGYEKLFF
d_gene: TRBD2; v_gene: TRBV7-2; len: 15; j_gene: TRBJ2-5; abundance: NA; CDR3nt: TGTGCCAGCAGCTTAGATAGGACTAGCGGACAGACCCAGTACTTC; CDR3aa: CASSLDRTSGQTQYF
d_gene: NA; v_gene: TRBV11-3; len: 15; j_gene: TRBJ1-6; abundance: few; CDR3nt: TGTGCCAGCAGCGCAGATGACCAGGGGAGTCCACCCCTCCACTTT; CDR3aa: CASSADDQGSPPLHF
d_gene: NA; v_gene: TRBV7-3; len: 14; j_gene: TRBJ1-6; abundance: few; CDR3nt: TGTGCCAGCAGCTTAGGAGTCGGTAATTCACCCCTCCACTTT; CDR3aa: CASSLGVGNSPLHF
d_gene: NA; v_gene: TRBV6-6; len: 12; j_gene: TRBJ2-3; abundance: few; CDR3nt: TGTGCCAGCAGCCCTGACGCAGATACGCAGTATTTT; CDR3aa: CASSPDADTQYF
d_gene: TRBD1; v_gene: TRBV9; len: 15; j_gene: TRBJ2-3; abundance: few; CDR3nt: TGTGCCAGCAGCGTAACAGGGGGACCTGTGGATACGCAGTATTTT; CDR3aa: CASSVTGGPVDTQYF
d_gene: NA; v_gene: TRBV7-8; len: 15; j_gene: TRBJ2-2; abundance: few; CDR3nt: TGTGCCAGCAGCTCCAGTCCCAGTGACGCCGGGGAGCTGTTTTTT; CDR3aa: CASSSSPSDAGELFF
d_gene: NA; v_gene: TRBV5-1; len: 12; j_gene: TRBJ1-1; abundance: NA; CDR3nt: TGCGCCAGCAGCTTTACAGGTACTGAAGCTTTCTTT; CDR3aa: CASSFTGTEAFF
d_gene: NA; v_gene: TRBV4-1; len: 15; j_gene: TRBJ1-4; abundance: few; CDR3nt: TGCGCCAGCAGCCGTGAGAGATCAACTAATGAAAAACTGTTTTTT; CDR3aa: CASSRERSTNEKLFF
d_gene: NA; v_gene: TRBV4-1; len: 12; j_gene: TRBJ1-2; abundance: few; CDR3nt: TGCGCCAGCAGCCAAGACGGGAATGGCTACACCTTC; CDR3aa: CASSQDGNGYTF
d_gene: NA; v_gene: TRBV13; len: 13; j_gene: TRBJ1-1; abundance: few; CDR3nt: TGTGCCAGCAGCTTAGCAACGAACACTGAAGCTTTCTTT; CDR3aa: CASSLATNTEAFF
d_gene: NA; v_gene: TRBV7-8; len: 13; j_gene: TRBJ2-5; abundance: NA; CDR3nt: TGTGCCAGCTCCAAAGGAGGGGAAGAGACCCAGTACTTC; CDR3aa: CASSKGGEETQYF
d_gene: NA; v_gene: TRBV6-5; len: 14; j_gene: TRBJ2-5; abundance: few; CDR3nt: TGTGCCAGCAGCCACCCGACAAAGTGGGAGACCCAGTACTTC; CDR3aa: CASSHPTKWETQYF
d_gene: NA; v_gene: TRBV5-5; len: 15; j_gene: TRBJ2-1; abundance: NA; CDR3nt: TGTGCCAGCAGCGTTAGCTGGGGGTCCTACAATGAGCAGTTCTTC; CDR3aa: CASSVSWGSYNEQFF
d_gene: NA; v_gene: TRBV6-5; len: 13; j_gene: TRBJ1-4; abundance: NA; CDR3nt: TGTGCCAGCAGTCCAGGGTTAGGTGAAAAACTGTTTTTT; CDR3aa: CASSPGLGEKLFF
d_gene: NA; v_gene: TRBV30; len: 13; j_gene: TRBJ1-5; abundance: few; CDR3nt: TGTGCCTGGCGGGGGGCCGTCGGTCAGCCCCAGCATTTT; CDR3aa: CAWRGAVGQPQHF